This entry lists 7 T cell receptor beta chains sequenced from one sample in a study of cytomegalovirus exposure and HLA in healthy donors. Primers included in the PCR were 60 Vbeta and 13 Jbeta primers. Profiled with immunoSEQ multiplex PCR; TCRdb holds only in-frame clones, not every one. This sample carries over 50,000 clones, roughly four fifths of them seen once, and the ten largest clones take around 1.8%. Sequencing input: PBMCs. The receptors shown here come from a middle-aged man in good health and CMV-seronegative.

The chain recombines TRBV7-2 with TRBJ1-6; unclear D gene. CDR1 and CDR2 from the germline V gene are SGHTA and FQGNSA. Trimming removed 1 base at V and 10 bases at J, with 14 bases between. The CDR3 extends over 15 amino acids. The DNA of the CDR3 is TGTGCCAGCAGCTTAGAGTTGTGGCTTAACTCACCCCTCCACTTT. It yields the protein CASSLELWLNSPLHF. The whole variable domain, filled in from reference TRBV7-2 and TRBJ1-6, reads GAGVSQSPSNKVTEKGKDVELRCDPISGHTALYWYRQSLGQGLEFLIYFQGNSAPDKSGLPSDRFSAERTGGSVSTLTIQRTQQEDSAVYLCASSLELWLNSPLHFGNGTRLTVT.

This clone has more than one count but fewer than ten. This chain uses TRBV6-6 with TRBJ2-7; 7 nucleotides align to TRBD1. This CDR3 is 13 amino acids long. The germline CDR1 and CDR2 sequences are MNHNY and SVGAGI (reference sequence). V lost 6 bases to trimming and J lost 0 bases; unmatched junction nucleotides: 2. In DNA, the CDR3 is TGTGCCAGCAGGGGGACAGCCTCCTACGAGCAGTACTTC. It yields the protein CASRGTASYEQYF.

The CDR3 protein is CAWSLTGGVGGYTF. The CDR3 DNA reads as TGTGCCTGGAGTCTCACAGGGGGCGTTGGGGGCTACACCTTC. V gene TRBV30 combines with J gene TRBJ1-2; 9 bases match TRBD1. CDR1 and CDR2 (germline): GTSNPN, SVGIG (reference sequence). This CDR3 spans 14 amino acids. V lost 2 bases and J lost 8; bases outside the gene matches: 9.

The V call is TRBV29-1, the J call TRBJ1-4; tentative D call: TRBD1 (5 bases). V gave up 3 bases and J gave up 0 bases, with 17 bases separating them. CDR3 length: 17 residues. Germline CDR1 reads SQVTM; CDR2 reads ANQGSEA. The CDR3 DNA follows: TGCAGCGTTGATGCAGGGAAAGGCGCGCCAACTAATGAAAAACTGTTTTTT. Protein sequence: CSVDAGKGAPTNEKLFF.

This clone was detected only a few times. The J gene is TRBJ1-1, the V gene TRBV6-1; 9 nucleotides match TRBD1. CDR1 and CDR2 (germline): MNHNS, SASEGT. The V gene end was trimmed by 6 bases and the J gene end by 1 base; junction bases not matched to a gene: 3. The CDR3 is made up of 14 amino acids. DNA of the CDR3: TGTGCCAGCAGCGAGGACAGGGGGAACACTGAAGCTTTCTTT. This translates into CASSEDRGNTEAFF.

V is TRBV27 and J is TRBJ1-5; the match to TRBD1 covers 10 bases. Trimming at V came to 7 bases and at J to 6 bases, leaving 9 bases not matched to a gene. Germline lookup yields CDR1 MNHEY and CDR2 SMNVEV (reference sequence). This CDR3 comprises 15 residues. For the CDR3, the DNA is TGTGCCAGCACCTCCGGACAGGGGGTCGGTCAGCCCCAGCATTTT. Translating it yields CASTSGQGVGQPQHF.

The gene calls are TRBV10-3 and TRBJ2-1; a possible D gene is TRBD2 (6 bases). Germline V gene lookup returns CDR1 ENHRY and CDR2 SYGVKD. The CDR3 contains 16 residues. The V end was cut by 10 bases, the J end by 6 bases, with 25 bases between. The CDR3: CATVKPGLLLFNEQFF. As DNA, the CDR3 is TGTGCCACCGTTAAACCGGGACTTTTATTATTCAATGAGCAGTTCTTC.